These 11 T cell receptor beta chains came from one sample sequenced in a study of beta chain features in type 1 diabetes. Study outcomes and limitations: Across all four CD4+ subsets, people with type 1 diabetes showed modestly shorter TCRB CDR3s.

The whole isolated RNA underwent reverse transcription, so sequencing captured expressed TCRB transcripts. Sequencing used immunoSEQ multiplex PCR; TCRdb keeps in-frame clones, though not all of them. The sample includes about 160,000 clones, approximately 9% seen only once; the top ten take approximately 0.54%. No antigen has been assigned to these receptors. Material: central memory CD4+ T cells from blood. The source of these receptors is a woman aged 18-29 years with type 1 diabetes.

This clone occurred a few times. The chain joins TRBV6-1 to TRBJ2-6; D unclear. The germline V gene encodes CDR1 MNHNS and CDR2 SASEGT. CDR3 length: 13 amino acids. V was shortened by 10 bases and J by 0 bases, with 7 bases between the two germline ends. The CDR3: CATQSSGANVLTF. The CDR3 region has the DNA TGTGCCACACAGAGCTCTGGGGCCAACGTCCTGACTTTC.

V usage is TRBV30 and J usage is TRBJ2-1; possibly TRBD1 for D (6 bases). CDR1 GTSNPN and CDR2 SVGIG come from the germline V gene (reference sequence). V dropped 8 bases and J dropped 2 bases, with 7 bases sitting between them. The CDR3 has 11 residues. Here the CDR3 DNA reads TGTGCCGGGGGCGCCTACAATGAGCAGTTCTTC. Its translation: CAGGAYNEQFF.

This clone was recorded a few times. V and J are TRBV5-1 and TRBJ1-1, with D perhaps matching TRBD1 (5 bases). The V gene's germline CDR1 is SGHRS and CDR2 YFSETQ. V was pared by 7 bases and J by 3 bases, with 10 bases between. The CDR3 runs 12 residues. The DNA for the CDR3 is TGCGCCAGCCGAAAAGGGGACACTGAAGCTTTCTTT. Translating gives CASRKGDTEAFF.

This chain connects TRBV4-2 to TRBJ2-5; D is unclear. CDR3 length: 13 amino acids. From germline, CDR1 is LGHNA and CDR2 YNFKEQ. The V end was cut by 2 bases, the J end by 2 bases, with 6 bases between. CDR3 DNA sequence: TGTGCCAGCAGCCAAAGCGTTCAAGAGACCCAGTACTTC. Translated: CASSQSVQETQYF.

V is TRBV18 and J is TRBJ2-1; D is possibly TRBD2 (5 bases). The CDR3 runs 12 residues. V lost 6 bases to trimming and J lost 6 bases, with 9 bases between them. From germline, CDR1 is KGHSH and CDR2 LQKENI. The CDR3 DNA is TGTGCCAGCTCGGAGGAGTTCAATGAGCAGTTCTTC. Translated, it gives CASSEEFNEQFF.

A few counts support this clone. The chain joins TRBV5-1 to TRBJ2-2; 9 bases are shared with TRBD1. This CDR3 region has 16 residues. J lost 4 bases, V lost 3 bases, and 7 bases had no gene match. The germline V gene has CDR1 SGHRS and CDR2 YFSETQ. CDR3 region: CASSSDRGGRTGELFF. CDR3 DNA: TGCGCCAGCAGCTCGGACAGGGGAGGACGCACCGGGGAGCTGTTTTTT.

In DNA form, the CDR3 reads TGTGCCAGCAGCCCCGATGGACAGGGCCCAGAGACCCAGTACTTC. It codes for CASSPDGQGPETQYF. The V gene is TRBV5-4, the J gene TRBJ2-5, with 8 bases matching TRBD1. Germline V gives CDR1 SGHNT, CDR2 YYREEE (reference sequence). The CDR3 is 15 amino acids. Trimming cost V 4 bases and J 4 bases; bases outside gene matches: 9.

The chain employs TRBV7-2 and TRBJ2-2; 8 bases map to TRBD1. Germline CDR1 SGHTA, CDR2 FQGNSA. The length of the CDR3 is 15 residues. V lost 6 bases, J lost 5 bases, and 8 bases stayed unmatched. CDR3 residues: CASSPGQGGTGELFF. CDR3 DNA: TGTGCCAGCAGTCCCGGACAGGGCGGGACCGGGGAGCTGTTTTTT.

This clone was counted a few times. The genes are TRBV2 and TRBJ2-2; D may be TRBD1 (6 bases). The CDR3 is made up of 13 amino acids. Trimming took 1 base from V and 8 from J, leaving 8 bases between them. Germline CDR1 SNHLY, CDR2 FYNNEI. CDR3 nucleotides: TGTGCCAGCAGTGAAGTAGACAGGGGGGAGCTGTTTTTT. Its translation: CASSEVDRGELFF.

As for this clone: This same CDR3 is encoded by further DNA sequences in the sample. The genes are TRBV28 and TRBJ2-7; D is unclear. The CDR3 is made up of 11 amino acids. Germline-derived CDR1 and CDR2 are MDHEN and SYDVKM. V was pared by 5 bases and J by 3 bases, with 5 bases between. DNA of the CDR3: TGTGCCAGCAGTGTCAGCTACGAGCAGTACTTC. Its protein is CASSVSYEQYF.

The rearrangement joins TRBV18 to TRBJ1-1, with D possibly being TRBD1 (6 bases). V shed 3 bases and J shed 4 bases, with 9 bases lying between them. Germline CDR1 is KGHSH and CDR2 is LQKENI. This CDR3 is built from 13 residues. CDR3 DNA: TGTGCCAGCTCACCCACAGGGCCCACTGAAGCTTTCTTT. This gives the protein CASSPTGPTEAFF.